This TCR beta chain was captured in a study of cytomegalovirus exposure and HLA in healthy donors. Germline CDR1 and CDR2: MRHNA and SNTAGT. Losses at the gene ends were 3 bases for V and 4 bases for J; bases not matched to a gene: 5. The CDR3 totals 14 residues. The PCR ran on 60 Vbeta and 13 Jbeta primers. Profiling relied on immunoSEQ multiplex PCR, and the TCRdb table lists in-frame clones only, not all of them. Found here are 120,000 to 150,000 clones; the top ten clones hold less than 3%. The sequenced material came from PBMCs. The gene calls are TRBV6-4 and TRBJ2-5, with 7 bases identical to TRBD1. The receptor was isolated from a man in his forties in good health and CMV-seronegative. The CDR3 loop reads CASSDRDRGETQYF. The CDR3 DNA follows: TGTGCCAGCAGTGATCGGGACAGAGGAGAGACCCAGTACTTC.